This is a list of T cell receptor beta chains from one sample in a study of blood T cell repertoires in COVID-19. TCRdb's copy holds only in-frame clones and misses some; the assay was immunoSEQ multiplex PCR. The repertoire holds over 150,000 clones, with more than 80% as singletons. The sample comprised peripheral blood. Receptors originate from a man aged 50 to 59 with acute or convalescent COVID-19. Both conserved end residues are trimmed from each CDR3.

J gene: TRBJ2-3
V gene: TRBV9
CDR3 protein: ASSVLAAGGDTQY

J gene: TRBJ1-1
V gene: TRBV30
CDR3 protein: AWSVHNTEAF

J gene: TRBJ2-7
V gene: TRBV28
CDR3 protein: ASQPEFGGRAYEQY

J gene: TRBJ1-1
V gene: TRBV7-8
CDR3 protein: ASSQRLGEPEAF

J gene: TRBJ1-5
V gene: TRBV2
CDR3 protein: ASTQGGHQPQH

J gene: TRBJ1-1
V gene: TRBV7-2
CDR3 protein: ASSLEWSSVAF

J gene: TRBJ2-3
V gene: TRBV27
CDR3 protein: ASSLSITGSADTQY

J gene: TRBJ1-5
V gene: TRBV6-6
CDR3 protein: ASSPSRQGYQPQH

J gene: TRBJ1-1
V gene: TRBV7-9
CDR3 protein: ASSSWAQLNTEAF

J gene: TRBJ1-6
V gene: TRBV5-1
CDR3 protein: ASRDDRASGNSPLH

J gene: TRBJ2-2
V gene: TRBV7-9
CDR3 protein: ASSPQRGGAGELF

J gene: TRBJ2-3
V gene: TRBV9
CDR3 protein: ASSVVPGQRTDTQY

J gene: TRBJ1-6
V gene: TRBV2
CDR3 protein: ASSPDRKGGSSPLH

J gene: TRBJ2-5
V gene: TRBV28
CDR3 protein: ASRPSGQGQETQY

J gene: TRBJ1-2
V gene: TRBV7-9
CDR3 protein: ASSHPSDRVTGYT

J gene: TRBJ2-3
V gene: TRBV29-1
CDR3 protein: SAYGGSDTQY

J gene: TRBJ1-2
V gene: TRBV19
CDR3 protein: ASRIQGSWYGYT

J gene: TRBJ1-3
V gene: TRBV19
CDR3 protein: ASSTNSGGRSGNTIY

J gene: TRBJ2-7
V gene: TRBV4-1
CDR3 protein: ASSQGQGAVYEQY

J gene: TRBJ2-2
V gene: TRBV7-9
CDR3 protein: ASSLARGRGANTGELF

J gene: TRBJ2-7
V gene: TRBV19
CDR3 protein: ASSWSGRPGIPTVYEQY

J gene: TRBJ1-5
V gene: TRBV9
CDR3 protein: ASSVARGQGADQPQH

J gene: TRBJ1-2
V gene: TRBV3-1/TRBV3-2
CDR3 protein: ASRPDRERGYT

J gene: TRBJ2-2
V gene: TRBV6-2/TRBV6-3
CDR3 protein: ASSNRELANTGELF

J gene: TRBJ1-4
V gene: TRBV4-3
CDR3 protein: ASQGSYATNEKLF

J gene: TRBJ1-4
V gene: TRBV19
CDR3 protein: ASNLQGGHEKLF

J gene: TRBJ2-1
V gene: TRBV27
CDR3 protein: ASSTGTGQYNEQF

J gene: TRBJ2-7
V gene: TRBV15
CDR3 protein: ATSREGQGYEQY

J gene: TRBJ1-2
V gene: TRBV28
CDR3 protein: ASSRTALGYT

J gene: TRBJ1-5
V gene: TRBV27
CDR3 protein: ASSTKGQVRVQPQH

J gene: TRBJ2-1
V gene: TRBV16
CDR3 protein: ASSQSGLAGGNEQF

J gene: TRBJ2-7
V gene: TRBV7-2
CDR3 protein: ASSLMVGLAGDEQY

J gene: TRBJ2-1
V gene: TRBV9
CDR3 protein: ASSVEGASGENEQF

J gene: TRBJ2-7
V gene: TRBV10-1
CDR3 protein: ASSEASPYEQY

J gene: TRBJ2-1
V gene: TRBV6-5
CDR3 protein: ASSKGLADQQF

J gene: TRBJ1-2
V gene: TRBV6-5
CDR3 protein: ASSWGQGLYGYT

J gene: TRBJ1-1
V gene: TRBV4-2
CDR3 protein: ASSQDGTGHTEAF

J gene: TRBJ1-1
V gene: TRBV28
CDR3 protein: ASRLYRALNTEAF

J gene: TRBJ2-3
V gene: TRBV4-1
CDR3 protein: ASSRTAGSTDTQY

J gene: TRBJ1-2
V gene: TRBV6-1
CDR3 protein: ASSEEVTANYGYT

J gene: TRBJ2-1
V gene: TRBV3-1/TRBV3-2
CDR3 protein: ASSPRQSSYNEQF

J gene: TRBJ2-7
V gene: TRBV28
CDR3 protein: VCGGWGLEQY

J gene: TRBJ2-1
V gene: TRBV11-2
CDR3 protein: ASSLLTGGYNEQF

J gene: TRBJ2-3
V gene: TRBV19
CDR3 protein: ASSIVGGGTDTQY

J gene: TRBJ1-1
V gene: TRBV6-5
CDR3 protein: ASSRTGKNTEAF